This TCR beta chain was captured in a study of regulatory T cells in long-lasting Graves disease. The time point denotes: newly diagnosed GD, antithyroid drugs for less than 3 months. RNA from PBMCs was the source of the TCR library. This clonotype has at least ten counts. CDR3 regions were amplified by Arm-PCR using iRepertoire HTBI primers to build TCR beta libraries. TCRdb itself ran the multiplex PCR reads through MiXCR, one entry per CDR3 protein. The data show approximately 560,000 distinct CDR3 sequences, about 16% seen once. Trimming shortened V by 0 bases and J by 9 bases, and 12 bases separated the two germline ends. CDR3 size: 14 residues. Looked up from germline, CDR1 is SGDLS and CDR2 is YYNGEE. This sample also belongs to another study, concerning T cells in Graves' hyperthyroidism and ophthalmopathy.

Material: peripheral blood mononuclear cells (PBMCs), obtained at new diagnosis, from a patient treated with antithyroid drugs. The rearrangement uses TRBV9 and TRBJ2-2; D remains ambiguous. The TCR was taken from a man in his late teens or twenties with Graves disease. CDR3 sequence: CASSVDPGPRELFF. In nucleotides, the CDR3 is TGTGCCAGCAGCGTAGACCCCGGGCCCCGGGAGCTGTTTTTT. The complete variable domain, with remaining parts taken from reference TRBV9 and TRBJ2-2, reads DSGVTQTPKHLITATGQRVTLRCSPRSGDLSVYWYQQSLDQGLQFLIQYYNGEERAKGNILERFSAQQFPDLHSELNLSSLELGDSALYFCASSVDPGPRELFFGEGSRLTVL.